What follows is one T cell receptor (beta chain) and its context. TCRdb keeps only in-frame clones here, not all; method: immunoSEQ multiplex PCR. Of tens of thousands of clones listed, approximately 94% are singletons. CDR3 size: 14 residues. The ends were cut back, 0 bases at V and 8 bases at J, with 11 bases in the middle. Germline loops: CDR1 SGHRS, CDR2 YFSETQ. This entry is derived from a study of technical replicates of blood from a few donors. Sequenced input: T cells isolated from PBMCs. The J gene is TRBJ2-2, the V gene TRBV5-1, with D perhaps TRBD1 (5 bases). This clonotype originated in a human donor in good health. The CDR3 here is CASSLDLQGGELFF. The CDR3, as DNA: TGCGCCAGCAGCTTGGACTTGCAGGGAGGGGAGCTGTTTTTT.